The 23 T cell receptor beta chains below were found in one sample sequenced in a study of identical twins. MiXCR, run by TCRdb on the 5' RACE reads, gives a single entry per CDR3 protein. The table includes 460,000 or so distinct CDR3 sequences, 14% detected once. These data are also associated with another study on yellow fever vaccine responses in identical twins.

The sample comprised CD4+ T cells sorted from blood. The receptors stem from a woman under 30 in good health.

This chain joins TRBV7-2 and TRBJ2-6; TRBD1 matches at 9 bases. From germline, CDR1 is SGHTA and CDR2 FQGNSA. The trim removed 6 bases at V and 2 bases at J, leaving 2 bases unmatched. The CDR3 consists of 15 residues. The CDR3 DNA is TGTGCCAGCAGGCGGGACAGGGCTGGGGCCAACGTCCTGACTTTC. It codes for CASRRDRAGANVLTF. Variable domain in full (rest from reference TRBV7-2 and TRBJ2-6): GAGVSQSPSNKVTEKGKDVELRCDPISGHTALYWYRQSLGQGLEFLIYFQGNSAPDKSGLPSDRFSAERTGGSVSTLTIQRTQQEDSAVYLCASRRDRAGANVLTFGAGSRLTVL.

This sequence joins TRBV5-6 and TRBJ2-3, with 11 bases fitting TRBD2. The V and J ends lost 2 bases and 1 base, in that order; junction bases with no gene match: 9. The CDR3 loop spans 18 amino acids. The germline gives CDR1 SGHDT, CDR2 YYEEEE. The CDR3 sequence: CASSLEASGGTRTDTQYF. Written as DNA, the CDR3 is TGTGCCAGCAGCTTAGAGGCTAGCGGGGGGACACGCACAGATACGCAGTATTTT.

This chain links TRBV6-4 with TRBJ2-2; no firm D call. Germline V gives CDR1 MRHNA, CDR2 SNTAGT. Trimming cost V 7 bases and J 7 bases, with 7 bases left between them. This CDR3 comprises 11 residues. DNA for the CDR3: TGTGCCAGCAAATCGGTCGGGGAGCTGTTTTTT. This encodes CASKSVGELFF.

The V and J genes are TRBV7-8 and TRBJ2-3, with D hard to call. The CDR3 is 13 amino acids. The V end was cut by 10 bases, the J end by 1 base, with 12 bases between. CDR1 and CDR2 from the germline V gene are SGHVS and FQNEAQ. CDR3 sequence: CATRPGGTDTQYF. DNA of the CDR3: TGTGCCACCCGCCCCGGTGGCACAGATACGCAGTATTTT.

This clonotype appeared once. The genes are TRBV20-1 and TRBJ2-3; 8 bases are a match to TRBD2. V gave up 4 bases and J gave up 2 bases; unmatched junction bases: 2. The CDR3 runs 13 residues. From germline, CDR1 is DFQATT and CDR2 SNEGSKA (reference sequence). The CDR3 reads CSAKLAATDTQYF. CDR3 DNA: TGCAGTGCTAAACTAGCGGCCACAGATACGCAGTATTTT.

Only a few counts were recorded for this clonotype. The chain couples TRBV2 to TRBJ2-3, with TRBD2 matching over 9 bases. The germline gives CDR1 SNHLY, CDR2 FYNNEI. J was trimmed by 1 base and V by 1 base; bases with no gene match: 9. The CDR3 is 18 residues long. CDR3 bases: TGTGCCAGCAGTGAAGACCTTTATAGCGGGGGTCGCACAGATACGCAGTATTTT. Amino acid sequence: CASSEDLYSGGRTDTQYF.

The V gene is TRBV5-1, the J gene TRBJ2-3, with D possibly called TRBD1 or TRBD2 (6 bases each). Germline V CDR1 and CDR2: SGHRS, YFSETQ. Trimming cost V 4 bases and J 0 bases, with 12 bases left between them. The CDR3 has 15 amino acids. The CDR3 region is CASSAGDSSTDTQYF. The DNA of the CDR3 is TGCGCCAGCAGCGCAGGGGACTCTAGCACAGATACGCAGTATTTT.

This clonotype was detected many times. This chain uses TRBV12-3 or TRBV12-4 with TRBJ2-1, with D tentatively TRBD1 (6 bases). With 6 bases removed from V and 1 base from J, the gap between germline ends came to 13 bases. CDR3 length: 15 amino acids. The CDR3 protein is CASSLTGRSYNEQFF. CDR3 DNA: TGTGCCAGCAGCCTTACAGGGCGTTCCTACAATGAGCAGTTCTTC.

In its sample, this clonotype was seen a few times. V usage is TRBV27 and J usage is TRBJ1-1, with D perhaps TRBD1 (5 bases). Between the trimmed V and J ends, which lost 5 bases and 4 bases, there was a span of 20 bases. Germline V gene lookup returns CDR1 MNHEY and CDR2 SMNVEV (reference sequence). CDR3 length: 16 amino acids. For the CDR3, the DNA is TGTGCCAGCAGTCGGGTCGGGACGATTTTGGGCACTGAAGCTTTCTTT. It encodes CASSRVGTILGTEAFF.

This clonotype has a handful of counts. The V call is TRBV4-3, the J call TRBJ2-5, with 7 nucleotides matching TRBD2. V shed 0 bases and J 7 bases; nucleotides not matched to a gene: 2. CDR3 size: 13 residues. Germline V CDR1 and CDR2: LGHNA, YSLEER. The DNA of the CDR3 is TGCGCCAGCAGCCAAGATGGGGGGGGGACCCAGTACTTC. As protein: CASSQDGGGTQYF.

This clonotype was seen only a few times. This chain joins TRBV6-1 and TRBJ1-1; 12 bases are shared with TRBD1. Unmatched junction bases numbered 3, after V lost 6 bases and J lost 1 base. Germline CDR1 reads MNHNS; CDR2 reads SASEGT. This CDR3 has 15 residues. CDR3 in DNA: TGTGCCAGCAGGCGGGGACAGGGGGCGAACACTGAAGCTTTCTTT. Protein sequence: CASRRGQGANTEAFF.

The sample holds a few counts of this clonotype. V is TRBV6-2 or TRBV6-3 and J is TRBJ2-5, with D unclear. V was shortened by 6 bases and J by 1 base, with 6 bases between the two germline ends. The CDR3 is 12 residues long. CDR1 and CDR2 from the germline V gene are MNHEY and SVGEGT. The CDR3 sequence is CASRASQETQYF. In DNA, the CDR3 is TGTGCCAGCAGAGCATCCCAAGAGACCCAGTACTTC.

This chain joins TRBV12-5 and TRBJ2-1; maybe TRBD1 (6 bases). V was clipped by 2 bases and J by 4 bases, with 15 bases between them. The germline gives CDR1 LGHNT, CDR2 FRNRAP. The CDR3 loop spans 16 amino acids. This CDR3 reads CASGLKLTGSYNEQFF. CDR3 nucleotide sequence: TGTGCTAGTGGTTTGAAACTAACAGGGAGTTACAATGAGCAGTTCTTC.

This clonotype was detected only a few times. The chain recombines TRBV9 with TRBJ2-1, with 8 bases lining up with TRBD2. Trimming took 0 bases from V and 9 from J; bases not matched to a gene: 8. Germline V gene data show CDR1 as SGDLS and CDR2 as YYNGEE. The CDR3 length is 15 residues. CDR3: CASSVVVSGVPEQFF. Here the CDR3 DNA reads TGTGCCAGCAGCGTAGTGGTTAGCGGGGTACCTGAGCAGTTCTTC.

The chain joins TRBV6-2 or TRBV6-3 to TRBJ2-7; D perhaps matches TRBD2 (5 bases). V gave up 0 bases and J gave up 3 bases, with 9 bases separating them. CDR1 and CDR2 from the germline V gene are MNHEY and SVGEGT. This CDR3 has 14 residues. The CDR3 sequence: CASSYSGNLYEQYF. The CDR3 coding sequence is TGTGCCAGCAGTTACTCCGGGAACCTCTACGAGCAGTACTTC.

This clonotype was observed a few times. The gene calls are TRBV12-3 or TRBV12-4 and TRBJ1-4; TRBD1 matches 7 bases. Trimming cost V 6 bases and J 8 bases; bases outside gene matches: 9. This CDR3 region has 14 residues. CDR3: CASSPNRGTEKLFF. As DNA, the CDR3 is TGTGCCAGCAGCCCTAACAGGGGAACGGAAAAACTGTTTTTT.

The DNA for the CDR3 is TGCAGTGCTAGATCCGCGCAAAGTATGAATGAGCAGTTCTTC. It codes for CSARSAQSMNEQFF. The rearrangement links TRBV20-1 to TRBJ2-1; no clear D gene. Germline V CDR1 and CDR2: DFQATT, SNEGSKA (reference sequence). V dropped 2 bases and J dropped 7 bases, with 15 bases sitting between them. There are 14 residues in the CDR3.

Only a few counts were recorded for this clonotype. V usage is TRBV6-5 and J usage is TRBJ1-4; D gene uncertain. V was clipped by 1 base and J by 12 bases, with 12 bases between them. This CDR3 is 13 amino acids long. Germline values: CDR1 MNHEY, CDR2 SVGAGI. In DNA form, the CDR3 reads TGTGCCAGCAGTTACTTCGGCACGTCGGAACTGTTTTTT. It codes for CASSYFGTSELFF.

The V and J genes are TRBV10-3 and TRBJ2-7, with 10 bases aligning to TRBD2. The ends lost 8 bases at V and 0 bases at J; junction bases unmatched: 4. The CDR3 is 14 amino acids. CDR1 ENHRY and CDR2 SYGVKD come from the germline V gene. CDR3 in DNA: TGTGCCATCGGAGCGGGGGGGAGCTCCTACGAGCAGTACTTC. Translation gives CAIGAGGSSYEQYF.

This clonotype was counted only a few times. The chain uses TRBV6-1 and TRBJ2-5; 12 positions agree with TRBD1. Per the germline V gene, CDR1 is MNHNS and CDR2 is SASEGT. J gave up 4 bases and V 4 bases, and 4 bases lay outside the gene matches. This CDR3 spans 15 amino acids. CDR3 region: CASSVGQGAGETQYF. The CDR3 DNA reads as TGTGCCAGCAGTGTGGGACAGGGGGCTGGAGAGACCCAGTACTTC.

CDR3 in amino acids: CASSATNLAGELFF. For the CDR3, the DNA is TGTGCCAGCAGTGCTACGAACCTAGCCGGGGAGCTGTTTTTT. J is TRBJ2-2 and V is TRBV6-4, with D unclear. Trimming took off 4 bases at V and 6 bases at J, with 12 bases between the two ends. The germline CDR1 and CDR2 sequences are MRHNA and SNTAGT. The CDR3 runs to 14 residues.

This clonotype was seen many times. This chain connects TRBV12-3 or TRBV12-4 to TRBJ2-1; TRBD2 matches 8 bases. The CDR3 has 12 residues. Trimming removed 5 bases from V and 9 bases from J; junction bases left unmatched: 3. The CDR3 bases are TGTGCCAGCAGTACCCGGGGGGGTGAGCAGTTCTTC. Its protein product is CASSTRGGEQFF.

This clonotype was observed many times. The chain links TRBV9 to TRBJ2-2, with D tentatively TRBD1 or TRBD2 (6 bases each). The CDR3 extends over 15 amino acids. Germline CDR1 reads SGDLS; CDR2 reads YYNGEE. Between the trimmed V and J ends, which lost 2 bases and 5 bases, there was a span of 13 bases. The CDR3 DNA sequence: TGTGCCAGCAGCGTCACGGGGGCCCCGACCGGGGAGCTGTTTTTT. Protein sequence: CASSVTGAPTGELFF. The full variable domain, its missing parts supplied by reference TRBV9 and TRBJ2-2, is DSGVTQTPKHLITATGQRVTLRCSPRSGDLSVYWYQQSLDQGLQFLIQYYNGEERAKGNILERFSAQQFPDLHSELNLSSLELGDSALYFCASSVTGAPTGELFFGEGSRLTVL.